The 11 T cell receptor beta chains listed next were all sequenced from one sample in a study of CD8+CD57+ T cells in acquired aplastic anemia. Patients picked for sequencing had shown CD8+CD57+ cell expansion detected by flow cytometry. Genomic DNA was employed as the template in profiling TCR beta VDJ and CDR3. MiXCR, applied by TCRdb to the reads, yields one record per CDR3 protein. Found here are some 120,000 distinct CDR3 sequences, less than 50% of them singletons; the top ten hold roughly 2.7%. Sequences were obtained from sorted CD4+, CD8+, or CD8+CD57+ T cells (not recorded which) from PBMCs. The receptors come from a human donor with aplastic anemia.

This clonotype was counted only a few times. The CDR3 loop is CASSFPPRRGATDTQYF. CDR3 sequence (DNA): TGTGCCAGCAGCTTCCCACCAAGGCGCGGGGCCACAGATACGCAGTATTTT. The chain combines TRBV11-1 with TRBJ2-3; D perhaps matches TRBD2 (6 bases). This CDR3 is built from 17 residues. V dropped 3 bases and J dropped 2 bases, with 18 bases sitting between them. CDR1 is SGHAT, CDR2 FQDESV, per germline (reference sequence).

CDR3 sequence (DNA): TGCGCCAGCAGCGAGGAAGGGACAGCCAATTCACCCCTCCACTTT. Translated: CASSEEGTANSPLHF. This chain joins TRBV4-1 and TRBJ1-6; TRBD1 matches at 7 bases. The CDR3 is 15 amino acids. In germline, CDR1 is MGHRA, CDR2 YSYEKL. V trimming: 5 bases; J trimming: 7 bases; junction bases outside the gene matches: 8.

The gene calls are TRBV7-2 and TRBJ2-7; a possible D gene is TRBD2 (6 bases). Trimming took 1 base from V and 6 from J, leaving 10 bases between them. The CDR3 totals 13 residues. Germline assignment: CDR1 SGHTA and CDR2 FQGNSA. The CDR3 DNA is TGTGCCAGCAGCTTAGAGGCGGGGTGCGAGCAGTACGTC. Protein sequence: CASSLEAGCEQYV.

CDR3 nucleotides: TGTGCCAGTAAGATTCGGGGGCCTGGGGAGCTGTTTTTT. Translated, it gives CASKIRGPGELFF. The V gene is TRBV19, the J gene TRBJ2-2; D tentatively fits TRBD1 or TRBD2 (6 bases each). Trimming shortened V by 7 bases and J by 8 bases, and 14 bases separated the two germline ends. This CDR3 region has 13 residues. The germline V gene encodes CDR1 LNHDA and CDR2 SQIVND (reference sequence).

This clonotype has more than one count but fewer than ten. V and J are TRBV30 and TRBJ1-1; TRBD1 agrees at 8 bases. Germline V gene sequence: CDR1 GTSNPN, CDR2 SVGIG (reference sequence). The CDR3 runs to 14 residues. The CDR3 coding sequence is TGTGCTTTGTCGACAGGGGCGACGAACACTGAAGCTTTCTTT. It codes for CALSTGATNTEAFF.

The gene calls are TRBV2 and TRBJ2-1; D not certain. The CDR3 length is 15 residues. Trimming cost V 4 bases and J 2 bases, with 12 bases left between them. Germline V gives CDR1 SNHLY, CDR2 FYNNEI. The CDR3 here is CASSGPWAAYNEQFF. The CDR3 DNA sequence: TGTGCCAGCAGTGGGCCATGGGCCGCCTACAATGAGCAGTTCTTC.

As regards this clonotype: Relative to the germline gene, one junction end is altered; a read error may explain this. V is TRBV5-1 and J is TRBJ1-1, with a possible D match to TRBD1 (6 bases). CDR1 and CDR2 from the germline V gene are SGHRS and YFSETQ. CDR3 length: 14 amino acids. CDR3 sequence: CASSYGQPDTEAFF. The CDR3 DNA reads as TGCGCCAGCAGCTACGGACAGCCGGACACTGAAGCTTTCTTC.

This clonotype has ten or more counts. The CDR3 DNA follows: TGTGCCAGTAGTCCGGGTTTCGGGGCACGCTATGGCTACACCTTC. Encoded protein: CASSPGFGARYGYTF. This chain links TRBV19 with TRBJ1-2; tentatively, D is TRBD1 (5 bases). Trimming removed 5 bases at V and 4 bases at J, with 17 bases between. This CDR3 is built from 15 residues. The germline gives CDR1 LNHDA, CDR2 SQIVND (reference sequence).

Of note for this clonotype: The CDR3 does not close with the conserved phenylalanine or tryptophan, likely indicating a read error. No DNA is shown, since the ends of the CDR3 on it are uncertain; the CDR3 is the one TCRdb lists. The chain is built from TRBV7-2 and TRBJ2-7; TRBD2, as called in the table, went unchecked against the DNA. CDR1 is SGHTA and CDR2 is FQGNSA in the germline V gene. With termini counted, the CDR3 has 9 amino acids. CDR3 residues: CASSLEGTS.

This chain joins TRBV5-4 and TRBJ1-2, with D uncertain. The ends were cut back, 2 bases at V and 4 bases at J, with 9 bases in the middle. Germline CDR1 reads SGHNT; CDR2 reads YYREEE (reference sequence). The CDR3 is made up of 13 amino acids. The CDR3 protein is CASSLSPGYGYTF. CDR3 bases: TGTGCCAGCAGCTTATCTCCAGGCTATGGCTACACCTTC.

The V gene is TRBV20-1, the J gene TRBJ1-5; 9 nucleotides agree with TRBD1. The germline CDR1 and CDR2 sequences are DFQATT and SNEGSKA (reference sequence). The CDR3 contains 14 residues. V shed 0 bases, J shed 6 bases, and the junction held 3 bases outside the gene matches. CDR3 bases: TGCAGTGCTAGAGATCAGACAGGGGGTCAGCCCCAGCATTTT. Protein: CSARDQTGGQPQHF.